A single sample is the source of the 10 T cell receptor beta chains below, sequenced in a study of T cell clonality in common variable immunodeficiency. The protocol was immunoSEQ multiplex PCR, while the TCRdb copy is restricted to in-frame clones and leaves out a portion. The sample yields some 50,000 clones, without any singletons. The sequenced sample consisted of peripheral blood mononuclear cells. These receptors were collected from a person between 18 and 70 years old in good health.

This clone was recorded at least ten times. The read falls 3 residues short of the CDR3 end, and the missing part is taken from the germline J gene. The chain employs TRBV18 and TRBJ2-3; a weak D match, TRBD2 (6 bases). The CDR3 loop spans 17 amino acids. V lost 0 bases and J lost 4, with 17 bases in between. The germline gives CDR1 KGHSH, CDR2 LQKENI. Partial CDR3 DNA: TGTGCCAGCTCACCACCGGGTGCGGGGCTGGACGCAGATACG. Protein product: CASSPPGAGLDADT. The whole CDR3 region reads CASSPPGAGLDADTQYF.

This clone was recorded at least ten times. The read is 3 residues too short to cover the CDR3 end, so that end is filled in from the germline J gene. V usage is TRBV29-1 and J usage is TRBJ2-4; D unclear. Trimming stripped 4 bases from V and 3 bases from J, with 10 bases between. CDR1 is SQVTM and CDR2 is ANQGSEA in the germline V gene. The CDR3 sequence is 13 residues long. CDR3 DNA, as far as it was read: TGCAGCGTTGGCGGTACGGACAAAAACATT. Translated, it gives CSVGGTDKNI. The entire CDR3 sequence reads CSVGGTDKNIQYF. Together with reference TRBV29-1 and TRBJ2-4, the CDR3 gives the full variable domain: SAVISQKPSRDICQRGTSLTIQCQVDSQVTMMFWYRQQPGQSLTLIATANQGSEATYESGFVIDKFPISRPNLTFSTLTVSNMSPEDSSIYLCSVGGTDKNIQYFGAGTRLSVL.

Many counts were recorded for this clone. The CDR3 end lies 3 residues beyond the end of the read and is filled in from the germline J gene. The chain carries TRBV19 and TRBJ2-7, with 7 bases fitting TRBD1. Looked up from germline, CDR1 is LNHDA and CDR2 is SQIVND (reference sequence). Losses at the gene ends were 3 bases for V and 2 bases for J; bases not matched to a gene: 4. The CDR3 is 14 residues long. The CDR3 bases that were read are TGTGCCAGTAGTATTAATCAGGGGGCCTACGAG. It codes for CASSINQGAYE. The full CDR3 protein is CASSINQGAYEQYF.

With regard to this clone: Sequence at one end of the junction differs from germline and may be a read error. The read gets to within 3 residues of the CDR3 end, and the germline J gene fills in the rest. This chain joins TRBV13 and TRBJ2-7, with 10 bases that match TRBD1. In germline, CDR1 is PRHDT, CDR2 FYEKMQ (reference sequence). The CDR3 is 15 residues long. The sequenced part of the CDR3 DNA is TGTGCCAGCAGCGTAGGGACAGGGGCAACCTACGAG. Protein sequence: CASSVGTGATYE. The complete CDR3 protein is CASSVGTGATYEQYF.

This clone has at least ten counts. The read falls 3 residues short of the CDR3 end, and the missing part is taken from the germline J gene. The chain combines TRBV30 with TRBJ2-5; a weak D match, TRBD2 (5 bases). V was pared by 0 bases and J by 5 bases, with 16 bases between. CDR3 length: 15 residues. Germline CDR1 GTSNPN, CDR2 SVGIG (reference sequence). CDR3 DNA (partial): TGTGCCTGGAGTGTGGGGTCGTCGGGGTATGAGACC. Translated, it gives CAWSVGSSGYET. From start to end, the CDR3 is CAWSVGSSGYETQYF.

Comment on this clone: Coverage ceases 3 residues before the CDR3 finishes, and the germline J gene fills in the end. The V call is TRBV7-8, the J call TRBJ2-3, with 9 bases identical to TRBD2. This CDR3 contains 17 residues. With V trimmed by 4 bases and J by 3 bases, 11 bases remained unmatched. CDR1 is SGHVS, CDR2 FQNEAQ, per germline. The CDR3: CASSSAGGTRLTDTQYF. CDR3 DNA (partial): TGTGCCAGCAGCTCAGCGGGAGGCACTAGGTTGACAGATACG.

This clone was picked up a small number of times. The read finishes 3 residues shy of the CDR3 end, and the germline J gene is used to complete it. This rearrangement joins TRBV10-2 to TRBJ1-1, with D possibly TRBD1 on 5 matching bases. Germline V gives CDR1 WSHSY, CDR2 SAAADI. The CDR3 is made up of 13 amino acids. V shed 7 bases and J shed 0 bases, with 9 bases lying between them. Incomplete CDR3 DNA: TGCGCCAGCAATAGGGGAGTGAACACTGAA. Amino acid sequence: CASNRGVNTE. The entire CDR3 protein reads CASNRGVNTEAFF.

This clone was seen ten or more times. The sequenced fragment ends 3 residues before the CDR3 boundary, so the rest is inferred from the germline J gene. The chain couples TRBV7-2 to TRBJ2-3; perhaps TRBD2 as D (5 bases). Germline CDR1 is SGHTA and CDR2 is FQGNSA. The CDR3 runs 14 residues. V shed 1 base and J shed 2 bases, with 7 bases lying between them. This chain's CDR3 is CASSLGADTDTQYF. CDR3 DNA, as far as it was read: TGTGCCAGCAGCTTAGGAGCGGACACAGATACG.

Comments on this clone: The read ends 3 residues before the CDR3 terminus; that terminus is restored from the germline J gene. The gene calls are TRBV19 and TRBJ2-1, with 8 nucleotides matching TRBD2. The CDR3 has 18 residues. With V trimmed by 8 bases and J by 4 bases, 19 bases remained unmatched. In germline, CDR1 is LNHDA, CDR2 SQIVND (reference sequence). CDR3 protein: CASPNPQLSGRVYNEQFF. The part of the CDR3 DNA that was read is TGTGCCAGTCCCAACCCCCAACTAAGCGGGAGAGTTTACAATGAG. Drawing the rest from reference TRBV19 and TRBJ2-1, the complete variable domain is DGGITQSPKYLFRKEGQNVTLSCEQNLNHDAMYWYRQDPGQGLRLIYYSQIVNDFQKGDIAEGYSVSREKKESFPLTVTSAQKNPTAFYLCASPNPQLSGRVYNEQFFGPGTRLTVL.

This clone showed up just a few times. The missing CDR3 end, 3 residues past where the read stops, is filled in from the germline J gene. V usage is TRBV30 and J usage is TRBJ2-3; D is possibly TRBD2 (5 bases). The CDR3 has 17 residues. Per germline, CDR1 GTSNPN and CDR2 SVGIG (reference sequence). This CDR3 reads CALGDSSGAHRRETQYF. CDR3 bases read: TGTGCCTTGGGTGATAGCAGCGGAGCCCACCGGCGAGAGACG.